A single sample gave rise to the 31 T cell receptor beta chains below, sequenced in a study of response to subunit inactivated influenza vaccine. TCRdb analysed the RT-PCR reads with MiXCR anew, one entry per CDR3 protein. The sample shows approximately 700,000 distinct CDR3 sequences, roughly 14% of them seen only once. The specimen was PBMCs from blood, collected roughly 13 days after vaccination. The source is a man in his fifties who received an inactivated influenza vaccine.

This clonotype was counted between two and nine times. V is TRBV15 and J is TRBJ1-5; 8 positions agree with TRBD1. Germline values: CDR1 LNHNV, CDR2 YYDKDF (reference sequence). The CDR3 runs 15 residues. V lost 1 base, J lost 6 bases, and 5 bases stayed unmatched. CDR3 nucleotides: TGTGCCACCAGCAGAGCGCTGACAGGGGCTCAGCCCCAGCATTTT. Translation: CATSRALTGAQPQHF.

This clonotype was found a few times. This sequence joins TRBV9 and TRBJ1-3; D is perhaps TRBD1 (5 bases). Germline values: CDR1 SGDLS, CDR2 YYNGEE. The CDR3 consists of 16 residues. Trimming took off 0 bases at V and 4 bases at J, with 14 bases between the two ends. CDR3: CASSVGSGTSGNTIYF. As DNA, the CDR3 is TGTGCCAGCAGCGTAGGATCAGGGACGTCCGGAAACACCATATATTTT.

This clonotype was detected only a few times. V usage is TRBV6-5 and J usage is TRBJ1-1; D call uncertain. The CDR3 is made up of 14 amino acids. With 7 bases removed from V and 2 bases from J, the gap between germline ends came to 14 bases. Germline loops: CDR1 MNHEY, CDR2 SVGAGI. CDR3 protein: CASNLRGENTEAFF. CDR3 coding DNA: TGTGCCAGCAATTTACGAGGTGAAAACACTGAAGCTTTCTTT.

This clonotype appeared a few times. J is TRBJ2-7 and V is TRBV10-3, with TRBD1 matching 10 bases. This CDR3 comprises 14 residues. V lost 5 bases, J lost 2 bases, and 3 bases stayed unmatched. Germline V gene sequence: CDR1 ENHRY, CDR2 SYGVKD. CDR3 sequence: CAISQDRGTYEQYF. CDR3 in DNA: TGTGCCATCAGTCAGGACAGGGGGACCTACGAGCAGTACTTC.

The genes are TRBV18 and TRBJ2-7, with 7 bases fitting TRBD1. The germline V gene encodes CDR1 KGHSH and CDR2 LQKENI. CDR3 length: 16 amino acids. With V trimmed by 6 bases and J by 2 bases, 13 bases remained unmatched. The CDR3 DNA follows: TGTGCCAGCTCGCCAAACCCTCAGGGGGTCGCCTACGAGCAGTACTTC. It encodes CASSPNPQGVAYEQYF.

This clonotype came up a few times. The rearrangement links TRBV7-8 to TRBJ2-1; TRBD2 matches at 8 bases. The CDR3 contains 17 residues. CDR1 SGHVS and CDR2 FQNEAQ come from the germline V gene. The J segment lost 4 bases and the V segment lost 1 base, leaving 9 bases of the junction unmatched. The CDR3 DNA follows: TGTGCCAGCAGCTTAGTTCCCGGGGGGGGCCGTTACAATGAGCAGTTCTTC. It encodes CASSLVPGGGRYNEQFF.

This clonotype was detected a few times. V and J are TRBV4-1 and TRBJ2-7; perhaps TRBD2 as D (6 bases). Trimming pared 2 bases from V and 1 base from J, leaving 15 bases between. The CDR3 spans 16 residues. Per the germline V gene, CDR1 is MGHRA and CDR2 is YSYEKL. DNA of the CDR3: TGCGCCAGCAGCCAAACGGCAGCCGGGGGTTCCTACGAGCAGTACTTC. Its translation is CASSQTAAGGSYEQYF.

This clonotype showed up many times. V gene TRBV6-2 or TRBV6-3 combines with J gene TRBJ2-7, with 8 bases identical to TRBD1. Germline assignment: CDR1 MNHEY and CDR2 SVGEGT. The J segment lost 4 bases and the V segment lost 5 bases, leaving 1 base of the junction unmatched. CDR3 length equals 12 residues. CDR3: CASSDRGYEQYF. CDR3 bases: TGTGCCAGCAGTGACAGGGGTTACGAGCAGTACTTC.

This clonotype was picked up a small number of times. This chain links TRBV7-3 with TRBJ2-2; 9 bases agree with TRBD2. CDR3 size: 15 residues. Germline V gene sequence: CDR1 SGHTA, CDR2 FQGTGA. Losses at the gene ends were 5 bases for V and 6 bases for J; bases not matched to a gene: 7. The CDR3 sequence: CASSPRTSEAGELFF. The CDR3 nucleotides are TGTGCCAGCAGCCCCCGGACTAGCGAGGCCGGGGAGCTGTTTTTT.

This clonotype was observed a few times. The chain couples TRBV14 to TRBJ2-5; 10 nucleotides match TRBD2. Per the germline V gene, CDR1 is SGHDN and CDR2 is FVKESK. Trimming at V came to 4 bases and at J to 5 bases, leaving 7 bases not matched to a gene. The CDR3 length is 15 residues. The CDR3 reads CASSRTGLAYETQYF. The CDR3 region has the DNA TGTGCCAGCAGCCGAACGGGACTAGCGTACGAGACCCAGTACTTC. Complete variable domain (other parts from reference TRBV14 and TRBJ2-5): EAGVTQFPSHSVIEKGQTVTLRCDPISGHDNLYWYRRVMGKEIKFLLHFVKESKQDESGMPNNRFLAERTGGTYSTLKVQPAELEDSGVYFCASSRTGLAYETQYFGPGTRLLVL.

This chain links TRBV20-1 with TRBJ2-7, with 8 bases aligning to TRBD1. In germline, CDR1 is DFQATT, CDR2 SNEGSKA (reference sequence). This CDR3 region has 13 residues. The V gene end was trimmed by 3 bases and the J gene end by 7 bases; junction bases not matched to a gene: 8. The CDR3 nucleotides are TGCAGTGCTAGCCCGGACAGGGCTGGTGAGCAGTACTTC. Amino acid sequence: CSASPDRAGEQYF.

This chain joins TRBV12-3 or TRBV12-4 and TRBJ2-7, with TRBD2 matching 7 bases. The CDR3 totals 15 residues. V trimming: 5 bases; J trimming: 4 bases; junction bases outside the gene matches: 11. The CDR3 spells CASSPGRSGNYEQYF. The CDR3 bases are TGTGCCAGCAGTCCGGGACGCAGCGGGAATTACGAGCAGTACTTC.

The chain recombines TRBV21-1 with TRBJ2-4; the table's D call of TRBD1 was not tested on the DNA. TRBV21-1 is an annotated pseudogene. CDR3 length: 17 amino acids. Here the CDR3 reads CASSRTGGIAWENIQYF. CDR3 bases: TGTGCCAGCAGTCGGACAGGGGGCATTGCGTGGGAAAACATTCAGTACTTC.

This clonotype came up a few times. One end of the junction does not line up with germline, which may come from a read error. The genes are TRBV6-2 or TRBV6-3 and TRBJ2-5, with a tentative D call TRBD2 (5 bases). This CDR3 contains 14 residues. Germline V CDR1 and CDR2: MNHEY, SVGEGT. The CDR3 region is CSSSYTERRPTQYF. Here the CDR3 DNA reads TGTTCCAGCAGTTATACGGAGCGGCGGCCGACCCAGTACTTC.

The chain recombines TRBV7-9 with TRBJ2-7; 7 nucleotides match TRBD1. V shed 5 bases and J 9 bases; nucleotides not matched to a gene: 16. The CDR3 contains 15 residues. CDR1 and CDR2 (germline): SEHNR, FQNEAQ (reference sequence). The CDR3 here is CASSPGQTDMWRQYF. For the CDR3, the DNA is TGTGCCAGCAGCCCGGGACAGACGGATATGTGGCGGCAGTACTTC.

This clonotype was seen just once. The chain uses TRBV5-1 and TRBJ2-3, with 9 bases aligning to TRBD2. V shed 1 base and J 6 bases; nucleotides not matched to a gene: 12. CDR1 is SGHRS and CDR2 is YFSETQ in the germline V gene. The length of the CDR3 is 17 residues. CDR3 nucleotides: TGCGCCAGCAGCTTGCGGGCTAGCGGGGTCTTCCGGGATACGCAGTATTTT. It yields the protein CASSLRASGVFRDTQYF. Based on the CDR3 plus reference TRBV5-1 and TRBJ2-3, the full variable domain is KAGVTQTPRYLIKTRGQQVTLSCSPISGHRSVSWYQQTPGQGLQFLFEYFSETQRNKGNFPGRFSGRQFSNSRSEMNVSTLELGDSALYLCASSLRASGVFRDTQYFGPGTRLTVL.

This CDR3 reads CASSEGQYEQYF. CDR3 nucleotides: TGCGCCAGCAGTGAAGGTCAATACGAGCAGTACTTC. This sequence joins TRBV10-1 and TRBJ2-7; D call uncertain. V lost 3 bases, J lost 4 bases, and 7 bases lay in between. CDR3 length equals 12 residues. Germline V gene data show CDR1 as WNHNN and CDR2 as SYGVQD (reference sequence).

This clonotype has only a few counts. This rearrangement joins TRBV3-1 to TRBJ2-5, with D perhaps assigned TRBD1 or TRBD2 (5 bases each). Per the germline V gene, CDR1 is LGHDT and CDR2 is YNNKEL (reference sequence). The CDR3 extends over 13 amino acids. Trimming removed 4 bases at V and 5 bases at J, with 11 bases between. Here the CDR3 DNA reads TGTGCCAGCAGCCGGGGGATTGAGGAGACCCAGTACTTC. Translated: CASSRGIEETQYF.

This clonotype was counted at least ten times. The chain has TRBV20-1 and TRBJ1-6; D is ambiguous. Germline CDR1 DFQATT, CDR2 SNEGSKA (reference sequence). CDR3 size: 16 residues. Trimming cost V 6 bases and J 0 bases, with 15 bases left between them. CDR3 sequence reads: CSASRTESSYNSPLHF. CDR3 in DNA: TGCAGTGCAAGCCGGACGGAGAGCTCCTATAATTCACCCCTCCACTTT.

J is TRBJ2-3 and V is TRBV7-2; no reliable D call. Germline CDR1 reads SGHTA; CDR2 reads FQGNSA. CDR3 length equals 12 residues. V lost 4 bases to trimming and J lost 5 bases, with 7 bases between them. As DNA, the CDR3 is TGTGCCAGCAGCTCCCGACTAGATACGCAGTATTTT. Translating gives CASSSRLDTQYF.

This rearrangement joins TRBV28 to TRBJ1-5; D is possibly TRBD1 (5 bases). Trimming cost V 2 bases and J 0 bases, with 11 bases left between them. This CDR3 has 16 amino acids. Germline CDR1 reads MDHEN; CDR2 reads SYDVKM. CDR3 DNA sequence: TGTGCCAGCAGTTTAAGCAGCAGGGATAGCAATCAGCCCCAGCATTTT. Translated: CASSLSSRDSNQPQHF.

The table lists this clonotype with a few counts. This sequence joins TRBV12-3 or TRBV12-4 and TRBJ2-7; TRBD1 matches 7 bases. This CDR3 comprises 15 residues. The junction had 11 bases not matched to a gene; V was cut back by 6 bases and J by 3 bases. The CDR3 spells CASRRRMDRSYEQYF. The CDR3 nucleotides read TGTGCCAGCAGACGACGAATGGACAGGAGCTACGAGCAGTACTTC.

This clonotype occurred many times. The chain combines TRBV4-2 with TRBJ1-5, with D uncertain. Germline V lookup: CDR1 LGHNA, CDR2 YNFKEQ. Trimming cost V 2 bases and J 9 bases, with 20 bases left between them. The CDR3 loop spans 16 amino acids. The CDR3 DNA is TGTGCCAGCAGCCAACACTCCGCAGCGCAAGGGTGGCCCCAGCATTTT. Translation: CASSQHSAAQGWPQHF.

The chain employs TRBV7-9 and TRBJ2-7; TRBD1 agrees at 10 bases. Germline V gene lookup returns CDR1 SEHNR and CDR2 FQNEAQ (reference sequence). CDR3 size: 14 residues. Trimming took 5 bases from V and 6 from J; bases not matched to a gene: 7. The CDR3 DNA follows: TGTGCCAGCAGCCTCGGACAGGGGGGCTCCGAGCAGTACTTC. It codes for CASSLGQGGSEQYF.

The chain has TRBV4-1 and TRBJ2-7, with 14 bases fitting TRBD2. Germline assignment: CDR1 MGHRA and CDR2 YSYEKL. Germline trimming cut 1 base from V and 4 bases from J; bases unmatched to any gene: 9. The CDR3 spans 18 residues. CDR3 amino acids: CASSQGLAGGPPVYEQYF. The CDR3 region has the DNA TGCGCCAGCAGCCAAGGACTAGCGGGGGGGCCTCCGGTGTACGAGCAGTACTTC.

This chain connects TRBV28 to TRBJ1-2, with D unclear. This CDR3 region has 15 residues. CDR1 and CDR2 from the germline V gene are MDHEN and SYDVKM. Trimming removed 4 bases from V and 2 bases from J, with 14 bases in between. The CDR3 DNA follows: TGTGCCAGCAGTTATGGACGGGCGCTGAACTATGGCTACACCTTC. Amino acid sequence: CASSYGRALNYGYTF.

This clonotype was observed a few times. V and J are TRBV7-8 and TRBJ2-7, with 9 bases fitting TRBD1. V was pared by 1 base and J by 3 bases, with 10 bases of the junction left unmatched. Germline V gives CDR1 SGHVS, CDR2 FQNEAQ. The CDR3 runs 17 residues. This chain's CDR3 is CASSLDTWGTGYYEQYF. The CDR3 region has the DNA TGTGCCAGCAGCTTAGACACTTGGGGGACAGGGTACTACGAGCAGTACTTC.

This clonotype was observed a few times. The CDR3 here is CASSQVSGELFF. In DNA, the CDR3 is TGTGCCAGCAGCCAAGTCTCGGGGGAGCTGTTTTTT. The chain carries TRBV4-2 and TRBJ2-2, with no clear D. The CDR3 runs to 12 residues. Trimming removed 1 base at V and 8 bases at J, with 5 bases between. The germline V gene has CDR1 LGHNA and CDR2 YNFKEQ.

The chain couples TRBV7-9 to TRBJ2-5; unclear D gene. Germline V lookup: CDR1 SEHNR, CDR2 FQNEAQ (reference sequence). CDR3 length equals 15 residues. V was trimmed by 0 bases and J by 1 base, leaving 9 bases between them. The CDR3 sequence is CASSLAETSQETQYF. The CDR3 nucleotides are TGTGCCAGCAGCTTAGCCGAGACTTCCCAAGAGACCCAGTACTTC.

The rearrangement uses TRBV6-1 and TRBJ2-4; either TRBD1 or TRBD2 may fit D (5 bases each). Germline assignment: CDR1 MNHNS and CDR2 SASEGT. V lost 7 bases to trimming and J lost 1 base, with 14 bases between them. The CDR3 is 15 amino acids. CDR3 bases: TGTGCCAGCACGAGGAGCAGGGAGGCCAAAAACATTCAGTACTTC. This encodes CASTRSREAKNIQYF.

This clonotype was observed a few times. The chain links TRBV7-6 to TRBJ2-5; the match to TRBD2 covers 9 bases. The CDR3 contains 16 residues. In germline, CDR1 is SGHVS, CDR2 FNYEAQ. V lost 4 bases to trimming and J lost 4 bases; unmatched junction nucleotides: 10. CDR3 coding DNA: TGTGCCAGCAGCTCCCGACTAGCGGTGGACCCAGAGACCCAGTACTTC. Its translation: CASSSRLAVDPETQYF.